These 17 T cell receptor beta chains were all obtained from the same sample, sequenced in a study of cytomegalovirus exposure and HLA in healthy donors (dated by TCRdb to the late 2010s). Library preparation employed the immunoSEQ multiplex PCR assay. Held by TCRdb, this immuneACCESS table contains in-frame sequences only and omits some clones. Under half of the omission traces to an unresolved V gene where checked; the cause of the rest is unknown. The sample table holds 80,000 to 95,000 clones, of which about 94% were seen once. The ten largest account for approximately 1.1% of the sample. The sequenced sample was PBMCs. The receptors shown here come from a woman in her 30s in good health and CMV-seropositive.

This chain links TRBV6-5 with TRBJ1-5; 9 bases align to TRBD1. CDR1 is MNHEY, CDR2 SVGAGI, per germline. V lost 6 bases and J lost 5; bases outside the gene matches: 8. The CDR3 sequence is 15 residues long. The CDR3 is CASSLTGGVDQPQHF. The CDR3 bases are TGTGCCAGCAGCCTAACAGGGGGCGTCGATCAGCCCCAGCATTTT.

This chain connects TRBV5-4 to TRBJ2-1; D remains ambiguous. CDR1 and CDR2 (germline): SGHNT, YYREEE (reference sequence). V lost 1 base, J lost 5 bases, and 10 bases lay in between. The length of the CDR3 is 14 residues. This CDR3 reads CASSLPGLDNEQFF. The CDR3 DNA follows: TGTGCCAGCAGCTTGCCAGGATTGGACAATGAGCAGTTCTTC.

The chain is built from TRBV5-6 and TRBJ1-2, with D unresolved. Germline CDR1 and CDR2: SGHDT and YYEEEE. The V end was cut by 5 bases, the J end by 3 bases, with 14 bases between. The CDR3 is 14 amino acids. CDR3 protein: CASSPAGVYYGYTF. CDR3 in DNA: TGTGCCAGCAGTCCTGCCGGGGTCTACTATGGCTACACCTTC. Full variable domain (rest looked up from reference TRBV5-6 and TRBJ1-2): DAGVTQSPTHLIKTRGQQVTLRCSPKSGHDTVSWYQQALGQGPQFIFQYYEEEERQRGNFPDRFSGHQFPNYSSELNVNALLLGDSALYLCASSPAGVYYGYTFGSGTRLTVV.

The chain joins TRBV2 to TRBJ2-3, with 11 bases fitting TRBD2. CDR3 length: 17 amino acids. Looked up from germline, CDR1 is SNHLY and CDR2 is FYNNEI. Trimming at V came to 1 base and at J to 2 bases, leaving 5 bases not matched to a gene. DNA of the CDR3: TGTGCCAGCAGTGAAGACCGACTAGCGGGGCACACAGATACGCAGTATTTT. Translating gives CASSEDRLAGHTDTQYF. Together with reference TRBV2 and TRBJ2-3, the CDR3 gives the full variable domain: EPEVTQTPSHQVTQMGQEVILRCVPISNHLYFYWYRQILGQKVEFLVSFYNNEISEKSEIFDDQFSVERPDGSNFTLKIRSTKLEDSAMYFCASSEDRLAGHTDTQYFGPGTRLTVL.

This clone was seen just once. The rearrangement joins TRBV29-1 to TRBJ1-4; TRBD1 matches at 11 bases. The germline gives CDR1 SQVTM, CDR2 ANQGSEA. J lost 8 bases, V lost 3 bases, and 11 bases had no gene match. The CDR3 totals 16 residues. The CDR3 nucleotides are TGCAGCGTTGATTCGGGAGGACAGGGGGCATCAGAAAAACTGTTTTTT. It is translated as CSVDSGGQGASEKLFF.

The chain has TRBV19 and TRBJ1-1, with 10 nucleotides matching TRBD1. The CDR3 is 12 amino acids. The germline V gene encodes CDR1 LNHDA and CDR2 SQIVND (reference sequence). V trimming: 9 bases; J trimming: 5 bases; junction bases outside the gene matches: 3. Here the CDR3 reads CASGTGATEAFF. DNA of the CDR3: TGTGCCAGCGGGACAGGGGCAACTGAAGCTTTCTTT. The full variable domain, with the rest looked up from reference TRBV19 and TRBJ1-1, is DGGITQSPKYLFRKEGQNVTLSCEQNLNHDAMYWYRQDPGQGLRLIYYSQIVNDFQKGDIAEGYSVSREKKESFPLTVTSAQKNPTAFYLCASGTGATEAFFGQGTRLTVV.

In nucleotides, the CDR3 is TGTGCCAGTAGTGGGGCGGGAGCGGTCTACGAGCAGTACTTC. This translates into CASSGAGAVYEQYF. The J gene is TRBJ2-7, the V gene TRBV19; 7 nucleotides line up with TRBD2. Trimming removed 5 bases from V and 3 bases from J; junction bases left unmatched: 7. CDR1 is LNHDA, CDR2 SQIVND, per germline (reference sequence). This CDR3 spans 14 amino acids. Full variable domain (missing parts from reference TRBV19 and TRBJ2-7): DGGITQSPKYLFRKEGQNVTLSCEQNLNHDAMYWYRQDPGQGLRLIYYSQIVNDFQKGDIAEGYSVSREKKESFPLTVTSAQKNPTAFYLCASSGAGAVYEQYFGPGTRLTVT.

In this sample, this clone turned up a few times. V gene TRBV4-3 combines with J gene TRBJ1-2, with TRBD1 matching 9 bases. The CDR3 has 14 amino acids. The V gene end was trimmed by 2 bases and the J gene end by 4 bases; junction bases not matched to a gene: 2. Germline lookup yields CDR1 LGHNA and CDR2 YSLEER. The CDR3 sequence: CASSQNRGPYGYTF. The CDR3, as DNA: TGCGCCAGCAGCCAAAACAGGGGGCCCTATGGCTACACCTTC.

The chain uses TRBV7-6 and TRBJ2-7, with 9 bases matching TRBD1. Germline V lookup: CDR1 SGHVS, CDR2 FNYEAQ. The CDR3 spans 14 residues. Trimming at V came to 8 bases and at J to 2 bases, leaving 7 bases not matched to a gene. The CDR3 protein is CASASGQGPYEQYF. The CDR3 nucleotides read TGTGCCAGCGCTTCTGGACAGGGGCCCTACGAGCAGTACTTC. Drawing the rest from reference TRBV7-6 and TRBJ2-7, the complete variable domain is GAGVSQSPRYKVTKRGQDVALRCDPISGHVSLYWYRQALGQGPEFLTYFNYEAQQDKSGLPNDRFSAERPEGSISTLTIQRTEQRDSAMYRCASASGQGPYEQYFGPGTRLTVT.

As DNA, the CDR3 is TGTGCCAGCTTACGAGAATTGCAAGAGACCCAGTACTTC. Translated, it gives CASLRELQETQYF. The chain joins TRBV2 to TRBJ2-5; D gene ambiguous. CDR1 is SNHLY and CDR2 is FYNNEI in the germline V gene. This CDR3 spans 13 amino acids. The V end was cut by 8 bases, the J end by 2 bases, with 12 bases between.

The rearrangement links TRBV14 to TRBJ2-5, with D tentatively TRBD2 (6 bases). Germline V CDR1 and CDR2: SGHDN, FVKESK. The CDR3 spans 14 residues. The V end was cut by 4 bases, the J end by 5 bases, with 14 bases between. The CDR3 protein is CASSPLTSWETQYF. The DNA of the CDR3 is TGTGCCAGCAGCCCCTTGACTAGTTGGGAGACCCAGTACTTC. Variable domain in full (rest from reference TRBV14 and TRBJ2-5): EAGVTQFPSHSVIEKGQTVTLRCDPISGHDNLYWYRRVMGKEIKFLLHFVKESKQDESGMPNNRFLAERTGGTYSTLKVQPAELEDSGVYFCASSPLTSWETQYFGPGTRLLVL.

The CDR3 DNA reads as TGTGCCAGCAGCTTACAGGGGGCGGCTCCGACTAGCTCCTACGAGCAGTACTTC. Its protein product is CASSLQGAAPTSSYEQYF. The chain links TRBV7-2 to TRBJ2-7, with TRBD1 matching over 8 bases. The germline V gene has CDR1 SGHTA and CDR2 FQGNSA. CDR3 length equals 18 residues. Trimming removed 2 bases from V and 0 bases from J; junction bases left unmatched: 12.

The chain uses TRBV6-5 and TRBJ1-2, with no clear D. This CDR3 has 13 residues. V was cut by 2 bases and J by 3 bases, with 7 bases left in between. The germline V gene has CDR1 MNHEY and CDR2 SVGAGI. The CDR3 spells CASSYNFDYGYTF. The CDR3 DNA is TGTGCCAGCAGTTACAACTTCGACTATGGCTACACCTTC.

The chain joins TRBV5-4 to TRBJ2-3; maybe TRBD1 (5 bases). Trimming cost V 7 bases and J 4 bases, with 16 bases left between them. Germline CDR1 SGHNT, CDR2 YYREEE (reference sequence). This CDR3 spans 14 amino acids. For the CDR3, the DNA is TGTGCCAGCTTACCCGACTGGGGCGCAGATACGCAGTATTTT. Translation gives CASLPDWGADTQYF.

The chain combines TRBV7-9 with TRBJ2-1, with 9 bases fitting TRBD2. The CDR3 is 14 amino acids. The junction had 8 bases not matched to a gene; V was cut back by 8 bases and J by 6 bases. Germline V gene data show CDR1 as SEHNR and CDR2 as FQNEAQ (reference sequence). As DNA, the CDR3 is TGTGCCAGCCTGCTAGCGGGGAGAGGCAATGAGCAGTTCTTC. It translates to CASLLAGRGNEQFF.

This chain links TRBV7-6 with TRBJ2-1, with 13 bases that match TRBD2. The CDR3 consists of 17 residues. After removal of 6 bases from V and 4 bases from J, the junction contained 9 bases not matched to a gene. Per germline, CDR1 SGHVS and CDR2 FNYEAQ. This CDR3 reads CASRKGTSGTGYNEQFF. CDR3 sequence (DNA): TGTGCCAGCAGGAAAGGGACTAGCGGGACCGGATACAATGAGCAGTTCTTC.

The gene calls are TRBV6-1 and TRBJ1-4, with a possible D match to TRBD1 (5 bases). The CDR3 is 14 amino acids. The V gene's germline CDR1 is MNHNS and CDR2 SASEGT. Trimming cost V 6 bases and J 6 bases, with 14 bases left between them. The CDR3 sequence: CASSWGGQYEKLFF. The CDR3 coding sequence is TGTGCCAGCAGCTGGGGAGGACAATATGAAAAACTGTTTTTT.